The TCR beta chain described here comes from a study of post-analysis software for immune sequencing data. Comment on this clonotype: No antigen is known for it.

The study's findings and limits: There were several TRBV segments more frequent in patients than controls, and TRBV5-6, TRBV5-1 and TRBV20-1 were among them. Samples sharing a preparation batch grouped tightly together when assessed by F measure. Controls' normalized Chao1 diversity significantly exceeded that of multiple sclerosis patients.

Built from TCR beta cDNA, the libraries had unique molecular identifiers in them. There were roughly 0.85 to 11 million T cells, and around 500,000 cDNA molecules came from them. From the PCR reads, TCRdb called clonotypes with MiXCR, one entry per CDR3 protein. The repertoire holds about 760,000 distinct CDR3 sequences, with roughly 29% as singletons. The germline V gene encodes CDR1 SEHNR and CDR2 FQNEAQ (reference sequence). V trimming: 5 bases; J trimming: 7 bases; junction bases outside the gene matches: 11. The CDR3 extends over 15 amino acids. The chain has TRBV7-9 and TRBJ2-1, with 7 bases identical to TRBD1. This TCR was recovered from a girl aged 10 to 17 with multiple sclerosis. Source material: blood. In DNA form, the CDR3 reads TGTGCCAGCAGCCCTACAGGGGACGGCATTAATGAGCAGTTCTTC. Protein sequence: CASSPTGDGINEQFF.